The 10 T cell receptor beta chains given below trace back to one sample, sequenced in a study of radiotherapy plus CTLA-4 blockade in lung cancer. Repertoires were generated with immunoSEQ multiplex PCR, while TCRdb's copy carries only in-frame clones and drops some. Of 55,000 to 70,000 clones listed, approximately 80% are singletons. This sample comprised peripheral blood, obtained from a patient treated with radiotherapy plus ipilimumab. The receptors were sampled from a human donor with non-small cell lung cancer who had a complete response to radiotherapy plus ipilimumab.

This clone was observed a handful of times. The rearrangement uses TRBV7-9 and TRBJ2-1; 10 bases are a match to TRBD1. This CDR3 region has 15 residues. V dropped 6 bases and J dropped 2; count of bases not matched to a gene: 4. Germline CDR1 reads SEHNR; CDR2 reads FQNEAQ (reference sequence). The CDR3 here is CASRPTGGAYNEQFF. As DNA, the CDR3 is TGTGCCAGCAGGCCGACAGGGGGCGCCTACAATGAGCAGTTCTTC. The whole variable domain, remainder taken from reference TRBV7-9 and TRBJ2-1, is DTGVSQNPRHKITKRGQNVTFRCDPISEHNRLYWYRQTLGQGPEFLTYFQNEAQLEKSRLLSDRFSAERPKGSFSTLEIQRTEQGDSAMYLCASRPTGGAYNEQFFGPGTRLTVL.

This clone was counted a single time. V gene TRBV5-6 combines with J gene TRBJ2-2; D unclear. Germline loops: CDR1 SGHDT, CDR2 YYEEEE. Deletions cut 1 base from V and 1 base from J, with 11 bases between. The length of the CDR3 is 16 residues. CDR3 in amino acids: CASSLSPVRNTGELFF. The CDR3 region has the DNA TGTGCCAGCAGCTTGTCCCCTGTGAGGAACACCGGGGAGCTGTTTTTT.

The genes are TRBV10-3 and TRBJ2-7; 8 nucleotides align to TRBD1. The CDR3 is 13 amino acids. CDR1 and CDR2 (germline): ENHRY, SYGVKD. Trimming at V came to 2 bases and at J to 3 bases, leaving 0 bases not matched to a gene. The CDR3 DNA reads as TGTGCCATCAGTGAGACAGGGGGCTACGAGCAGTACTTC. Protein product: CAISETGGYEQYF.

The genes are TRBV29-1 and TRBJ2-3, with D perhaps TRBD2 (7 bases). In germline, CDR1 is SQVTM, CDR2 ANQGSEA. Deletions cut 3 bases from V and 4 bases from J, with 17 bases between. This CDR3 is built from 15 residues. CDR3 protein: CSVDGGAWGADTQYF. In nucleotides, the CDR3 is TGCAGCGTTGATGGGGGGGCTTGGGGCGCAGATACGCAGTATTTT.

The V call is TRBV5-1, the J call TRBJ1-3; no reliable D call. The germline V and J ends were trimmed by 1 base and 4 bases, with 9 bases remaining between them. CDR1 is SGHRS and CDR2 is YFSETQ in the germline V gene. The CDR3 sequence is 14 residues long. CDR3 residues: CASSLNGAGNTIYF. The CDR3 DNA sequence: TGCGCCAGCAGCTTGAATGGAGCAGGAAACACCATATATTTT.

This chain links TRBV6-5 with TRBJ1-1; no clear D. The germline CDR1 and CDR2 sequences are MNHEY and SVGAGI. Deletions cut 9 bases from V and 2 bases from J, with 7 bases between. The CDR3 is 11 amino acids. The CDR3 region has the DNA TGTGCCAGTTCAACTAACACTGAAGCTTTCTTT. This encodes CASSTNTEAFF.

The table lists this clone with a few counts. The chain carries TRBV10-3 and TRBJ1-1; D might be TRBD1 (6 bases). The CDR3 loop spans 16 amino acids. Trimming removed 2 bases from V and 5 bases from J, with 18 bases in between. Germline V lookup: CDR1 ENHRY, CDR2 SYGVKD. The CDR3 protein is CAISEPHPGGRTEAFF. CDR3 bases: TGTGCCATCAGTGAGCCCCACCCCGGGGGGCGAACTGAAGCTTTCTTT.

This clone was seen once. The chain has TRBV11-3 and TRBJ2-1; D might be TRBD2 (5 bases). The V end was cut by 5 bases, the J end by 2 bases, with 13 bases between. The CDR3 covers 15 residues. Germline loops: CDR1 SGHNT, CDR2 YENEEA. CDR3 protein: CASSPEVGAYNEQFF. CDR3 DNA: TGTGCCAGCAGCCCGGAGGTTGGGGCCTACAATGAGCAGTTCTTC.

This clone was counted a single time. J is TRBJ2-5 and V is TRBV27, with 7 bases aligning to TRBD1. Germline loops: CDR1 MNHEY, CDR2 SMNVEV (reference sequence). Trimming cost V 6 bases and J 4 bases; bases outside gene matches: 11. The CDR3 has 15 residues. The CDR3 DNA reads TGTGCCAGCAGACCCACCAGACAGGGCGGAGAGACCCAGTACTTC. Its translation is CASRPTRQGGETQYF.

J is TRBJ2-7 and V is TRBV11-3, with 9 bases lining up with TRBD2. Trimming cost V 1 base and J 2 bases; bases outside gene matches: 3. Germline V CDR1 and CDR2: SGHNT, YENEEA. The CDR3 totals 15 residues. For the CDR3, the DNA is TGTGCCAGCAGCTTAGGCGGGGGGGCCCCCTACGAGCAGTACTTC. Translating gives CASSLGGGAPYEQYF.